A selection of T cell receptor beta chains follows, all from one sample in a study of molecular identifiers for immune sequencing clone quantification. TCRdb processed the PCR reads anew with MiXCR; each CDR3 protein has one entry. This sample has about 40,000 distinct CDR3 sequences, with roughly 22% found just once. Sequencing was done on a sample of naive CD8+ T cells from blood, with Jurkat cell RNA spiked in. The receptors derive from a human donor in good health. Some libraries in this study had Jurkat cell RNA spiked in. CDR3s include the opening cysteine and the closing phenylalanine or tryptophan. The D gene is left open where the match is weak. The listing skips clone size in some rows; elsewhere it reads once, few, many or a size class.

>many|TRBJ2-5|NA|TRBV29-1
TGCAGCGTTGAGTTCTTCGTACAAGAGACCCAGTACTTC
CSVEFFVQETQYF
>NA|TRBJ2-2|NA|TRBV6-4
TGTGCCAGCAGTGCCTCCCCCCGGACCACGAACACCGGGGAGCTGTTTTTT
CASSASPRTTNTGELFF
>many|TRBJ2-5|NA|TRBV27
TGTGCCAGCAGTCCTATATTCCAAGAGACCCAGTACTTC
CASSPIFQETQYF
>NA|TRBJ2-7|NA|TRBV19
TGTGCCAGTAGGCCCGAAGACACTCAGCCCTACGAGCAGTACTTC
CASRPEDTQPYEQYF
>many|TRBJ2-2|NA|TRBV30
TGTGCCTGCTTCTTCACCGGGGAGCTGTTTTTT
CACFFTGELFF
>NA|TRBJ2-7|TRBD1|TRBV29-1
TGCGGCATAATCGTCACAGGGGGCTACGCGCAGTACTTC
CGIIVTGGYAQYF
>few|TRBJ2-1|TRBD2|TRBV19
TGTGCCAGTAGTATAACTAGCGGGGGTCGGAATGAGCAGTTCTTC
CASSITSGGRNEQFF
>many|TRBJ2-7|NA|TRBV5-1
TGCGCCAGCAGCGGCCCAGAGTACGAGCAGTACTTC
CASSGPEYEQYF
>many|TRBJ2-4|TRBD1|TRBV6-1
TGTGCCAGCAGGGACAGGGGCAAAAACATTCAGTACTTC
CASRDRGKNIQYF
>many|TRBJ2-1|NA|TRBV4-1
TGCGCCAGCAGCCACCCGGGACTCGCCAACAATGAGCAGTTCTTC
CASSHPGLANNEQFF
>NA|TRBJ2-7|NA|TRBV6-1
TGTGCCAGCAGTGTCCAGGGCCGCGACGAGCAGTACTTC
CASSVQGRDEQYF
>NA|TRBJ2-7|NA|TRBV5-6
TGTGCCAGCAGCCTGCGCCCCCACGAGCAGTACTTC
CASSLRPHEQYF
>many|TRBJ1-1|NA|TRBV10-2
TGCGCCAGTACGGGGGGGGGCACTGAAGCTTTCTTT
CASTGGGTEAFF
>many|TRBJ1-1|NA|TRBV5-4
TGTGCCAGCAGCCCACCTGCGGGAACTGAAGCTTTCTTT
CASSPPAGTEAFF
>many|TRBJ2-3|TRBD2|TRBV14
TGTGCCAGCAGCCATCGGACTAGCGGGGAAACAGATACGCAGTATTTT
CASSHRTSGETDTQYF
>many|TRBJ1-2|NA|TRBV10-3
TGTGCCATCAGTGAGTCGCTAAGCTACACCTTC
CAISESLSYTF
>NA|TRBJ2-5|NA|TRBV27
TGTGCCAGCAGTTTAGGGTTCAAAGAGACCCAGTACTTC
CASSLGFKETQYF
>NA|TRBJ2-7|NA|TRBV13
TGTGCCAGCCGCCCGGGGGCCAGTGTTTACGAGCAGTACTTC
CASRPGASVYEQYF